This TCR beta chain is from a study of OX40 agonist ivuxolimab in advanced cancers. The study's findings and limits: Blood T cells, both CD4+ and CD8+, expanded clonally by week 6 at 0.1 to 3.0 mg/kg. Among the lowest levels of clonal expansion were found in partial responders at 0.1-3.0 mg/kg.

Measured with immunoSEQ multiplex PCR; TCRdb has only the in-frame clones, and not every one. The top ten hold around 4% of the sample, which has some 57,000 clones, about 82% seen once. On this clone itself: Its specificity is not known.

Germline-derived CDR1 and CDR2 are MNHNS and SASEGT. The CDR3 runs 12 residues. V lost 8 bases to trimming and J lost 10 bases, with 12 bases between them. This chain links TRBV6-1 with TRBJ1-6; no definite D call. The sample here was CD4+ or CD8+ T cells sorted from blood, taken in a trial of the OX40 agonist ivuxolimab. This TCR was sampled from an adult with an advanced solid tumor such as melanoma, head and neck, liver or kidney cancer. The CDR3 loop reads CASGIVPSPLHF. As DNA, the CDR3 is TGTGCCAGCGGCATTGTCCCATCACCCCTCCACTTT.